The source of this TCR beta chain is a study of early T cells in non-severe SARS-CoV-2 infection. Each CDR3 protein is one row after TCRdb ran MiXCR on the 5' RACE reads. Seen here are about 110,000 distinct CDR3 sequences, around an eighth observed once, and the top ten hold 3% to 3.5%. This clonotype was counted only a few times. Sequencing was done on a sample of whole blood. This clonotype originated in an adult who was a healthcare worker with PCR-confirmed SARS-CoV-2 infection or an uninfected control (not recorded which).

The CDR3 is CASSFRDSEAFF. CDR3 DNA: TGCGCCAGCAGCTTCCGGGACAGTGAAGCTTTCTTT. The chain is built from TRBV5-1 and TRBJ1-1; 7 bases align to TRBD1. The CDR3 runs 12 residues. Germline loops: CDR1 SGHRS, CDR2 YFSETQ. V dropped 2 bases and J dropped 7; count of bases not matched to a gene: 2.